This T cell receptor beta chain was observed in a study of lymphopenia after photon versus proton radiotherapy. General study findings and limits: A bigger post-nadir fall in TCR diversity correlated inversely with survival time in deceased patients. After the lymphocyte nadir, photon-treated repertoires showed oligoclonal expansion, especially of CD8+ Temra cells. Photon-treated patients lost naive T cells and TCR diversity; proton-treated stayed stable.

In this sample, this clone turned up once. Its target is unknown. The table came from immunoSEQ multiplex PCR; TCRdb's copy has only in-frame clones and leaves some out. Among 150,000 to 200,000 clones, about 85% were seen once, and the ten largest hold around 4.6%. The material was peripheral blood, obtained from a patient treated with photon-based radiotherapy. The TCR comes from a man aged 50 or older with gastric cancer.

CDR3 DNA: TGCAGTGGGACAAATACAGATACGCAGTATTTT. Its protein product is CSGTNTDTQYF. The V call is TRBV20-1, the J call TRBJ2-3; possibly TRBD1 for D (5 bases). The CDR3 covers 11 residues. V lost 7 bases, J lost 3 bases, and 8 bases lay in between. The germline CDR1 and CDR2 sequences are DFQATT and SNEGSKA (reference sequence).